This TCR beta chain was found in a study of T cells after yellow fever vaccination. Germline lookup yields CDR1 LGHNA and CDR2 YSLEER. The CDR3 is 18 amino acids. Trimming took 1 base from V and 4 from J, leaving 22 bases between them. TCRdb called the 5' RACE reads again in MiXCR, with one record for every CDR3 protein. There are 340,000 or so distinct CDR3 sequences in the sample; approximately 12% occur only once, and about 3% lies in the top ten. This clonotype was seen more than once but under ten times. This sequence originates from a man younger than 35 who received the YFV17D yellow fever vaccine. The J gene is TRBJ2-5, the V gene TRBV4-3; either TRBD1 or TRBD2 may supply D (6 bases each). The sequencing used CD4+ T cells sorted from PBMCs, collected 15 days after the yellow fever booster vaccination. CDR3 DNA: TGCGCCAGCAGCCAAGTCAGTCAGAGGGGGGTAGGAGGAGAGACCCAGTACTTC. Amino acids: CASSQVSQRGVGGETQYF.